This T cell receptor (beta chain) was recorded in a study of cytomegalovirus exposure and HLA in healthy donors. The study's findings and limits: An ancestry cluster, one associated with Asian ancestry, reportedly showed fewer N-insertions than the 666-donor mean in a later analysis. CMV serostatus alone was available as immune exposure information.

The CDR3 has 12 residues. The V and J ends lost 3 bases and 3 bases respectively, with 9 bases between them. Looked up from germline, CDR1 is SQVTM and CDR2 is ANQGSEA. Healthy bone marrow donors supplied every sample. Though nominally healthy at sampling, donors likely had unrecorded immune exposures. This PCR relied on a set of 60 Vbeta primers and 13 Jbeta primers. TCRdb's copy holds only in-frame clones and misses some; the assay was immunoSEQ multiplex PCR. The data show approximately 200,000 clones, approximately 85% seen once. A word on this clone: The target antigen is unknown.

This chain joins TRBV29-1 and TRBJ2-7; TRBD1 is a possible D gene (6 bases). The specimen was PBMCs. The receptor comes from a girl aged 10-17 years in good health and CMV-seropositive. CDR3 amino acids: CSVEVGGYEQYF. The DNA of the CDR3 is TGCAGCGTTGAGGTAGGGGGCTACGAGCAGTACTTC.